The clone carrying this TCR beta chain showed up just once. Its antigen is still unknown. Germline CDR1 reads SGHTS; CDR2 reads YDEGEE. The CDR3 has 15 residues. V lost 2 bases and J 7 bases, leaving 15 bases between the germline ends. This sample is drawn from a study of shared clonotypes between healthy human individuals. Study outcomes and limitations: In this cohort, only blood was sampled, and tissue repertoires likely differ.

In replicate PCRs of sorted subsets, roughly 200 ng DNA, approximately 30,000 T cell genomes, was used. Repertoires were generated with immunoSEQ multiplex PCR, while TCRdb's copy carries only in-frame clones and drops some. Altogether about 980,000 clones are present, approximately 80% being singletons, with the ten largest covering about 1.5%. The source is a man younger than 35 in good health. The chain is built from TRBV5-8 and TRBJ1-4; possible D gene TRBD1, 5 bases. Sequencing was performed on memory CD4+ T cells sorted from blood. Subset meaning: CD45RA-negative fraction. CDR3 DNA sequence: TGTGCCAGCAGCTTACGGGGCGGGAGTGGTGAAAAACTGTTTTTT. Protein product: CASSLRGGSGEKLFF.